Described below is a single TCR beta chain sequence and its context. Study processing details: Amplified reference gene primers provided the basis for estimating nucleated cell counts. Method: immunoSEQ multiplex PCR; TCRdb's copy keeps in-frame clones and lacks some. V, J and clone size derive from that table, while D and trimming were established from the DNA sequence. The data contain around 250,000 clones, around 80% of them singletons. The V end lost 1 base, the J end lost 2 bases, and 9 bases lay between the germline ends. Germline V gene sequence: CDR1 SGHTA, CDR2 FQGNSA. This CDR3 region has 14 residues. These data are taken from a study of blood T cell repertoires in COVID-19. Turning to the study itself: COVID-19 samples, acute and convalescent, were from the United States, Italy and Spain. T cells, B-cell-depleted T cells, or PBMCs supplied cDNA or gDNA.

The chain has TRBV7-2 and TRBJ2-7; D perhaps matches TRBD1 (5 bases). Sequencing input: peripheral blood. The clonotype was recovered from a woman aged 18-29 years with acute or convalescent COVID-19. CDR3 bases: TGTGCCAGCAGCTTAGGGGGCCGAACCTACGAGCAGTACTTC. Translation: CASSLGGRTYEQYF.